The source of this T cell receptor beta chain is a study of cytomegalovirus exposure and HLA in healthy donors. Across the whole study: The Caucasian-associated ancestry cluster held roughly 78% of 300 to 450 genotyped donors. Study conclusions and caveats: It emerged from a later analysis that several of the most significant clusters appeared to be linked to common viral pathogens. HLA restriction was apparent for most CMV-associated TCR beta chains in a later analysis. TRBV6-2, TRBV6-3 and some other V segments were unresolvable in 87-base-pair reads.

Looked up from germline, CDR1 is SGHTA and CDR2 is FQGNSA. There are 13 residues in the CDR3. V lost 4 bases and J lost 5, with 12 bases in between. This clone was recorded only once. The target antigen is unknown. Use of 60 Vbeta and 13 Jbeta primers characterized the PCR. The table came from immunoSEQ multiplex PCR; TCRdb's copy has only in-frame clones and leaves some out. The table includes 90,000 to 100,000 clones, roughly 77% detected once. This TCR derives from a man aged 40-50 years in good health and CMV-seronegative. Material: PBMCs. The chain links TRBV7-2 to TRBJ2-7, with D uncertain. The CDR3 protein is CASSSPLADEQYF. The CDR3 DNA is TGTGCCAGCAGCTCCCCCCTGGCTGACGAGCAGTACTTC.